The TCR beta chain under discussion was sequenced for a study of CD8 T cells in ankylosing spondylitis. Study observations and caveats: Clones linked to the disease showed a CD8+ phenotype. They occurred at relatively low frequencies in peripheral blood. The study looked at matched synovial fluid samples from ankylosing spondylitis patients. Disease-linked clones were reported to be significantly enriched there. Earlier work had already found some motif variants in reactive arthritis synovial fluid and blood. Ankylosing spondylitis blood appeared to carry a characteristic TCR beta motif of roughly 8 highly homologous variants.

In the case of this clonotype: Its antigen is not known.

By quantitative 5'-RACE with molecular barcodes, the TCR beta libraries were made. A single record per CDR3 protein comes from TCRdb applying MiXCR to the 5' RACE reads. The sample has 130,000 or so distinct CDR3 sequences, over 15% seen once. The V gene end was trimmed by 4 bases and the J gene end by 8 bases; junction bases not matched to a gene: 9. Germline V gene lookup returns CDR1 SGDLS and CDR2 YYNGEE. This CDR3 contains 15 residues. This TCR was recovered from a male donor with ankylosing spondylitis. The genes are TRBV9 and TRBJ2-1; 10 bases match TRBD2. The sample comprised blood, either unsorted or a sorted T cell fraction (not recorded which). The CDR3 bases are TGTGCCAGCAGCCCACTAGCGGGGATGGGCGATGAGCAGTTCTTC. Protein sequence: CASSPLAGMGDEQFF.